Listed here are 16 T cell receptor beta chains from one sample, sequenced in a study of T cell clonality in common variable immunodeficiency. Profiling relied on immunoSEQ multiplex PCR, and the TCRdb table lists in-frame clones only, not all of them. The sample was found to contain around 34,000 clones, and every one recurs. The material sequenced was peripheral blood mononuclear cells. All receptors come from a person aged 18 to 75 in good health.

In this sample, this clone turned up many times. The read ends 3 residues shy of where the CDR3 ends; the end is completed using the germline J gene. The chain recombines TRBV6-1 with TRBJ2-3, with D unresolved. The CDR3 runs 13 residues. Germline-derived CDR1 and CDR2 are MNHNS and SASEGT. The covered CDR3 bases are TGTGCCAGCAGTGAACAGGTTCTTCGGACG. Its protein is CASSEQVLRT. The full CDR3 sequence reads CASSEQVLRTQYF.

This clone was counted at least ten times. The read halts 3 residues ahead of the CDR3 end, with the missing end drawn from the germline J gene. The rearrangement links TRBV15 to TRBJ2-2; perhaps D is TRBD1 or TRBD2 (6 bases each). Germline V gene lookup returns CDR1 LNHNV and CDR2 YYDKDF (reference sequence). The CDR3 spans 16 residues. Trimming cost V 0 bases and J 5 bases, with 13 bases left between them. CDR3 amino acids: CATSRDQGGGTGELFF. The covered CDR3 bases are TGTGCCACCAGCAGAGATCAAGGGGGAGGAACCGGGGAG.

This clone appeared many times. The chain's CDR3 is CASSQVSTDTQYF. Partial CDR3 DNA: TGCGCCAGCAGCCAGGTCAGCACAGATACG. V and J are TRBV5-1 and TRBJ2-3; the D is unclear. The read terminates 3 residues before the CDR3 end, so the remaining end is supplied by the germline J gene. Germline CDR1 is SGHRS and CDR2 is YFSETQ. V was cut by 4 bases and J by 0 bases, with 6 bases left in between. There are 13 residues in the CDR3.

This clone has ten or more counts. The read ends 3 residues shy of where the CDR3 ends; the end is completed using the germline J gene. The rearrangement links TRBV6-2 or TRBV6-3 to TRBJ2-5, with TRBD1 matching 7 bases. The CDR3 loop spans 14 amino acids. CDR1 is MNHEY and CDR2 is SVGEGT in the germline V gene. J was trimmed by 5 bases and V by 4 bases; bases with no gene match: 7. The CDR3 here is CASSSIQGMETQYF. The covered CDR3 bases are TGTGCCAGCAGTTCCATACAGGGGATGGAGACC.

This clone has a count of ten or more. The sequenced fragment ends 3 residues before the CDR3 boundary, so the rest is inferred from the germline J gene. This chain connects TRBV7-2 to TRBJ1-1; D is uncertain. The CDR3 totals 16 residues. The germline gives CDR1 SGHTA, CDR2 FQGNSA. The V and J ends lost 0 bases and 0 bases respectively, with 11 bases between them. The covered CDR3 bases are TGTGCCAGCAGCTTAGCGGCAGGCATGATGAACACTGAA. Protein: CASSLAAGMMNTE. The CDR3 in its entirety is CASSLAAGMMNTEAFF.

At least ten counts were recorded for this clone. CDR3 region: CASRGTGGNTEAFF. Incomplete CDR3 DNA: TGTGCCAGCAGGGGGACAGGGGGAAACACTGAA. This chain uses TRBV6-2 or TRBV6-3 with TRBJ1-1; 11 bases line up with TRBD1. Sequencing ends 3 residues short of the CDR3 end; the germline J gene provides the rest. The J segment lost 2 bases and the V segment lost 6 bases, leaving 2 bases of the junction unmatched. CDR3 length: 14 amino acids. CDR1 MNHEY and CDR2 SVGEGT come from the germline V gene.

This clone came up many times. CDR3 DNA, as far as it was read: TGCAGTGCTTGGACAGGGGGGAACACTGAA. Protein: CSAWTGGNTE. The entire CDR3 protein reads CSAWTGGNTEAFF. V gene TRBV20-1 combines with J gene TRBJ1-1; 10 nucleotides match TRBD1. With the read ending 3 residues before the CDR3 end, the germline J gene is used to fill in that end. This CDR3 has 13 residues. Germline CDR1 is DFQATT and CDR2 is SNEGSKA (reference sequence). J was trimmed by 1 base and V by 5 bases; bases with no gene match: 1.

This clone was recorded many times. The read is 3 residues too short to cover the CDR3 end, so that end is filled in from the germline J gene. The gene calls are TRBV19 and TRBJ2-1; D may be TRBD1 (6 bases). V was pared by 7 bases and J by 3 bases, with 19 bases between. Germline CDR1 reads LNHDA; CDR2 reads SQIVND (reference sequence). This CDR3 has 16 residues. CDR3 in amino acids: CASTRVPWTDYNEQFF. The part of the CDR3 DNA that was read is TGTGCCAGTACCAGAGTCCCCTGGACAGACTACAATGAG.

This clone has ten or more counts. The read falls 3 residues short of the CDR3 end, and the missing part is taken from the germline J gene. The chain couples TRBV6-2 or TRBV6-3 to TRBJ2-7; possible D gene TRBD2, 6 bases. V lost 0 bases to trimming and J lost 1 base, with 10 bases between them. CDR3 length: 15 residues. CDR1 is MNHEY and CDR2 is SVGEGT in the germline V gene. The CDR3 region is CASSYSDSGSYEQYF. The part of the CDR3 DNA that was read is TGTGCCAGCAGTTACTCGGATAGCGGTTCCTACGAG.

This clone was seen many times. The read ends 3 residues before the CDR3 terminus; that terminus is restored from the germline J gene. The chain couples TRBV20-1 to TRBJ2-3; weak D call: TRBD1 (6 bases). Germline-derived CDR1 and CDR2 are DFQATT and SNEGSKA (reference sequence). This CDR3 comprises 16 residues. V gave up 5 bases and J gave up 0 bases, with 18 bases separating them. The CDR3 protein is CSAPPVQGPSTDTQYF. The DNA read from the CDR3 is TGCAGTGCTCCCCCCGTTCAGGGGCCTAGCACAGATACG.

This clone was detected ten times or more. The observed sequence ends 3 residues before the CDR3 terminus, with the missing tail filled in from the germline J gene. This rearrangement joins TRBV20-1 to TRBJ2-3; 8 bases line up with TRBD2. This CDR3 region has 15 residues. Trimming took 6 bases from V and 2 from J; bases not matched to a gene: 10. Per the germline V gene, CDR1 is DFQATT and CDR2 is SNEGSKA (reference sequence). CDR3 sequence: CSALSAGGSTDTQYF. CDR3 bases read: TGCAGTGCCCTTTCGGCGGGAGGTTCCACAGATACG.

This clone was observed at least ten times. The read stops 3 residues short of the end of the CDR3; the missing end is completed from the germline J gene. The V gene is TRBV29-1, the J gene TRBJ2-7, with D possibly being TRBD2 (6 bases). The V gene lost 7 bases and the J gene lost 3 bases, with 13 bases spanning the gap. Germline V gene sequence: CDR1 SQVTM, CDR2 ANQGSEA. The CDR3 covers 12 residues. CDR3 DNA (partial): TGCAGCGCCGGGACTGGCATCTACGAG. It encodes CSAGTGIYE. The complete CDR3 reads CSAGTGIYEQYF.

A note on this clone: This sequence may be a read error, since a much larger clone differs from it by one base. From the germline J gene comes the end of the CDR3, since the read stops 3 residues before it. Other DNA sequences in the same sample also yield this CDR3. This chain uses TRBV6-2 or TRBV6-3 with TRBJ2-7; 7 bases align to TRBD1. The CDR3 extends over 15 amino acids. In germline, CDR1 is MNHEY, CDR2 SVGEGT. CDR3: CASRRTDRESVEQYF. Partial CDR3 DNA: TGTGCAAGCAGGCGAACAGACAGGGAAAGTGTCGAG.

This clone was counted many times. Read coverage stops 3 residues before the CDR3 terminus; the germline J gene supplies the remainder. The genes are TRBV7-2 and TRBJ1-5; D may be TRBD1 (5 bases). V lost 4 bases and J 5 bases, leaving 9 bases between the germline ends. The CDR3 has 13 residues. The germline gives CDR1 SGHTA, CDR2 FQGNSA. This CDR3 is CASSSKGDQPQHF. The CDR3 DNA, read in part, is TGTGCCAGCAGCTCCAAAGGGGATCAGCCC.

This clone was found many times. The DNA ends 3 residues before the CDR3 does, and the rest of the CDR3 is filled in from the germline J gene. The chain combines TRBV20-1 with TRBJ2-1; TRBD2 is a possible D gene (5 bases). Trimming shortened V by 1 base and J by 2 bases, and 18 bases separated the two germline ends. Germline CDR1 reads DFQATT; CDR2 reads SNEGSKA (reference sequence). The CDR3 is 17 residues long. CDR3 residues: CSARVFGLAGAYNEQFF. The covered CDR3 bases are TGCAGTGCTAGAGTGTTCGGGCTAGCTGGCGCCTACAATGAG.

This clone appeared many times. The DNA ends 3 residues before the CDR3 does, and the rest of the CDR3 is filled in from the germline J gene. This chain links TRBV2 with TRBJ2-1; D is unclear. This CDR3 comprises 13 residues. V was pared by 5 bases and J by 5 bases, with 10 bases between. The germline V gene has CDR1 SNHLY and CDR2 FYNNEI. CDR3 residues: CASSLGPDNEQFF. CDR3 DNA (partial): TGTGCCAGCAGTCTTGGGCCCGACAATGAG.